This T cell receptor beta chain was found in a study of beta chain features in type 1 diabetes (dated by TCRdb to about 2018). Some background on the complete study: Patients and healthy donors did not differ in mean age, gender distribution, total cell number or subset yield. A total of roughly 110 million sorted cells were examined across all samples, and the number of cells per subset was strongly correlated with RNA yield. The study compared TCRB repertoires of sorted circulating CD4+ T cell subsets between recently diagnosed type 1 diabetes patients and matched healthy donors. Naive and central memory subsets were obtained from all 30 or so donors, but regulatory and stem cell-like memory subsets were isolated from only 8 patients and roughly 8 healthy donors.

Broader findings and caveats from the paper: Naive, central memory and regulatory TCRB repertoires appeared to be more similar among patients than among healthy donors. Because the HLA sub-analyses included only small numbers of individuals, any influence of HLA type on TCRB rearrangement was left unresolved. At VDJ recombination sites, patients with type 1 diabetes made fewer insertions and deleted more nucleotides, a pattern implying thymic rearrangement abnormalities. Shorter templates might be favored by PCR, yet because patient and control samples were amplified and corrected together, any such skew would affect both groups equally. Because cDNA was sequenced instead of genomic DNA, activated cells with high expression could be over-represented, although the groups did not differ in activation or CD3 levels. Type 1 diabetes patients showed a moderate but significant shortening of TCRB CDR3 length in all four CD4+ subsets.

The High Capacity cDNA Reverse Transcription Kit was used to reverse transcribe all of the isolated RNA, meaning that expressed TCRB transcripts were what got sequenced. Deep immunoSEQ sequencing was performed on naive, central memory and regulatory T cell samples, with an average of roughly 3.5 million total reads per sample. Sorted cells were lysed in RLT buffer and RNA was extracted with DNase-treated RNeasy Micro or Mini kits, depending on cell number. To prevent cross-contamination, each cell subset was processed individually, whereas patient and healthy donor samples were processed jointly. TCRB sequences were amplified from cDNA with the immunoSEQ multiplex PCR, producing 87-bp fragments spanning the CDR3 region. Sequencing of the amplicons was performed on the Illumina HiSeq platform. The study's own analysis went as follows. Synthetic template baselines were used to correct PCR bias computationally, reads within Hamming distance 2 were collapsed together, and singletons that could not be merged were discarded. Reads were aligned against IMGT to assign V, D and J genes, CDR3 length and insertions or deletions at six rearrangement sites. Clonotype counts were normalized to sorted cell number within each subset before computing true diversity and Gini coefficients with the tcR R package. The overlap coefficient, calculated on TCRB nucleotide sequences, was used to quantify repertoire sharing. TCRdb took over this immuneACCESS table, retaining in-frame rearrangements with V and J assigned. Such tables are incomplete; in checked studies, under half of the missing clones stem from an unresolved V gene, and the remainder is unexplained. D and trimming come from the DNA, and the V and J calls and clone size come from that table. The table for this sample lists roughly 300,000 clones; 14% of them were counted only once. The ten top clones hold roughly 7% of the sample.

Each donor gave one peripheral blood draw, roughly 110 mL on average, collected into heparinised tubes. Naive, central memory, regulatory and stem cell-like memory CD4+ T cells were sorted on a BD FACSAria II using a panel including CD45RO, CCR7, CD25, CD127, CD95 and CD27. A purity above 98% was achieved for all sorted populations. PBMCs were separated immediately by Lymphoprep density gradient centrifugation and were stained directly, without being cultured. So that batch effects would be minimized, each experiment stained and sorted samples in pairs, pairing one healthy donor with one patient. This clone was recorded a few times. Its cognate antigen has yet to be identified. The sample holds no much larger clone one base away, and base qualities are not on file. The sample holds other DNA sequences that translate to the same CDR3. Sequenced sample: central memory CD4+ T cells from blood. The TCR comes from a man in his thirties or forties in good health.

The CDR3 protein is CASSLQGMNTEAFF. The DNA sequence follows: TGCGCCAGCAGCTTACAGGGGATGAACACTGAAGCTTTCTTT. The chain was built from TRBV5-1 and TRBJ1-1; TRBD1 aligns with 7 central bases. Including the terminal cysteine and phenylalanine, the CDR3 comprises 14 residues. This entry keeps only the CDR3 DNA: 42 bases, framed from base 1. The germline V and J ends show losses of 2 bases and 0 bases respectively, and no gene match explains 1 base of the junction. CDR1 and CDR2, per the germline V gene, are SGHRS and YFSETQ.